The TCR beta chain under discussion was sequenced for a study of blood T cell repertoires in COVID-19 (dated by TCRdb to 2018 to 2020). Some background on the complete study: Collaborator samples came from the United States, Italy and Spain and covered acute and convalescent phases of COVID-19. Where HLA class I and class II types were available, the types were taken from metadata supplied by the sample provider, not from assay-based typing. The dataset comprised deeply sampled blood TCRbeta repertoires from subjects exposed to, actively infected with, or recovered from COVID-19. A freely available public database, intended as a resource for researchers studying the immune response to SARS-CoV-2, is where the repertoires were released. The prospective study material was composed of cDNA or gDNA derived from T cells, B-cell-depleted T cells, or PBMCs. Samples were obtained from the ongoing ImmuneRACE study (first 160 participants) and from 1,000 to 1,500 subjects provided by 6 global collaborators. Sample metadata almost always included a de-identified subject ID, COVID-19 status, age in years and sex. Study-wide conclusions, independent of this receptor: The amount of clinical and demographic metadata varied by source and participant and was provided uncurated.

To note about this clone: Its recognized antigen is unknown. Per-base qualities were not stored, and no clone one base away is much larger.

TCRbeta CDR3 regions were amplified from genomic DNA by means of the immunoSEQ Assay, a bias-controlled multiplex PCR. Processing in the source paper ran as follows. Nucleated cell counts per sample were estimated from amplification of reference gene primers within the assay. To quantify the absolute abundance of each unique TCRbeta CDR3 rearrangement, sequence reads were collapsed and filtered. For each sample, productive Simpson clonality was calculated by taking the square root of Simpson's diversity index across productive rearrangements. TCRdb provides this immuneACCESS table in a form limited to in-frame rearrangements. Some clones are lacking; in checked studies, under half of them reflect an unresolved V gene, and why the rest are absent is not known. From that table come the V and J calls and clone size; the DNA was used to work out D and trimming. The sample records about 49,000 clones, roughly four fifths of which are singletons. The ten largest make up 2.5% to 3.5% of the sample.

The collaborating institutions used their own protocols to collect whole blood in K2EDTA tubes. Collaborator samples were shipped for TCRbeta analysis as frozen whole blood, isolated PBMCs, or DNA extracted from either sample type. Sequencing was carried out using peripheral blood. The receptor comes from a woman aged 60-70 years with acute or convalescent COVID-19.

CDR3 region: CATSDPSGRAYNEQFF. The DNA sequence follows: TGTGCCACCAGTGACCCGAGCGGGAGGGCCTACAATGAGCAGTTCTTC. The chain is made from TRBV24-1 and TRBJ2-1, with 10 middle bases fitting TRBD2. Via the germline V gene, CDR1 is KGHDR and CDR2 SFDVKD. Ends trimmed: V by 4 bases, J by 2 bases; bases unmatched to a gene: 4. The CDR3 spans 16 residues, from the cysteine through the phenylalanine. The DNA shown is the 48-base CDR3, in frame from base 1.